Listed below are T cell receptor beta chains from one sample, sequenced in a study of human T cells and chemical hapten exposure. Using its own MiXCR run on the RACE reads, TCRdb lists one record per CDR3 protein. The repertoire has roughly 81,000 distinct CDR3 sequences, 6.5% to 10% of them found once; the top ten carry 2.5% to 3%. The material sequenced was whole blood, taken in connection with sensitization to the hapten diphenylcyclopropenone (DPC). All receptors come from a man aged 35-49 years with alopecia areata. Some clones in this sample may be carry-over from other donors' samples. The CDR3 runs from the conserved cysteine through the conserved F or W. D genes are given only for firm matches. A row's size may be missing; if present it is once, few, many or a size class.

J gene | V gene | clone size | D gene | CDR3 protein | CDR3 DNA
TRBJ1-4 | TRBV24-1 | . | TRBD1 | CATSARQGGNEKLFF | TGTGCCACCAGTGCCCGACAGGGGGGAAATGAAAAACTGTTTTTT
TRBJ2-6 | TRBV4-2 | . | . | CASSQGLMGGGGANVLTF | TGTGCCAGCAGCCAAGGATTAATGGGCGGCGGTGGGGCCAACGTCCTGACTTTC
TRBJ2-3 | TRBV6-6 | . | . | CASRGNLALHTDTQYF | TGTGCCAGCAGGGGAAACCTAGCGCTTCACACAGATACGCAGTATTTT
TRBJ2-1 | TRBV24-1 | many | TRBD2 | CATSGLVSEQFF | TGTGCCACCAGCGGACTAGTCAGTGAGCAGTTCTTC
TRBJ2-1 | TRBV6-5 | . | TRBD2 | CASSYSASGSVDEQFF | TGTGCCAGCAGTTACTCTGCTAGCGGGAGTGTGGATGAGCAGTTCTTC
TRBJ1-1 | TRBV5-1 | few | TRBD1 | CASSLQGERTEAFF | TGCGCCAGCAGCTTGCAGGGGGAGCGGACTGAAGCTTTCTTT
TRBJ2-5 | TRBV4-3 | few | TRBD2 | CASSQVWGGYETQYF | TGCGCCAGCAGCCAAGTCTGGGGAGGGTACGAGACCCAGTACTTC
TRBJ2-2 | TRBV3-1 | . | TRBD2 | CASSPGTSGPTGELFF | TGTGCCAGCAGCCCCGGGACTAGCGGGCCCACCGGGGAGCTGTTTTTT
TRBJ2-1 | TRBV6-5 | many | TRBD2 | CASMGGNSYNEQFF | TGTGCCAGCATGGGGGGGAACTCCTACAATGAGCAGTTCTTC
TRBJ2-5 | TRBV4-3 | . | TRBD1 | CASSQETGQGATQYF | TGCGCCAGCAGCCAAGAGACGGGACAGGGGGCCACCCAGTACTTC
TRBJ2-2 | TRBV23-1 | . | . | CASSQASENTGELFF | TGCGCCAGCAGTCAAGCTAGCGAGAACACCGGGGAGCTGTTTTTT
TRBJ1-4 | TRBV29-1 | . | . | CSVGGPTNEKLFF | TGCAGCGTTGGAGGGCCTACTAATGAAAAACTGTTTTTT
TRBJ2-5 | TRBV29-1 | . | . | CSVAGQGMGQETQYF | TGCAGCGTTGCGGGTCAGGGGATGGGGCAAGAGACCCAGTACTTC
TRBJ1-6 | TRBV25-1 | . | . | CASSPIRDLWSYNSPLHF | TGTGCCAGCAGTCCCATCCGTGACCTCTGGTCCTATAATTCACCCCTCCACTTT
TRBJ2-1 | TRBV6-1 | few | TRBD2 | CASSDHSGRAAYYNEQFF | TGTGCCAGCAGTGACCACAGCGGGAGGGCGGCTTACTACAATGAGCAGTTCTTC
TRBJ1-6 | TRBV12-3/TRBV12-4 | . | TRBD1 | CASSSGQANSPLHF | TGTGCCAGCAGTTCCGGACAGGCAAATTCACCCCTCCACTTT
TRBJ1-3 | TRBV29-1 | . | . | CSVWTGNTIYF | TGCAGCGTTTGGACCGGAAACACCATATATTTT
TRBJ2-3 | TRBV7-7 | few | . | CASSYSMESTDTQYF | TGTGCTAGCAGCTACTCAATGGAGAGCACAGATACGCAGTATTTT
TRBJ1-2 | TRBV19 | . | . | CASSGRGRGYGYTF | TGTGCCAGTAGTGGGCGGGGAAGGGGCTATGGCTACACCTTC
TRBJ2-3 | TRBV25-1 | . | . | CANSDIWTDTQYF | TGTGCCAACAGTGACATCTGGACAGATACGCAGTATTTT